This entry describes one T cell receptor beta chain. As yet, its antigen is unknown. The junction had 4 bases not matched to a gene; V was cut back by 2 bases and J by 3 bases. The CDR3 is 15 residues long. The sample comes from a study of T-cell reconstitution after alpha-beta-depleted transplantation in children. For TCRbeta, the library was prepared with unique molecular identifiers. Using its own MiXCR run on the PCR reads, TCRdb lists one record per CDR3 protein. The sample consists of about 610,000 distinct CDR3 sequences, roughly 27% of them appearing once. Overall study results and limits: The main origin of T-cell counts and diversity one year after transplant was newly produced T cells. Several hundred expanded graft clones reportedly were the source of alpha-beta T cells about two months after transplant. Some patients' high day-60 TCRbeta diversity was attributed to recipient cells surviving conditioning.

This sample comprised PBMCs, obtained before TCRalphabeta/CD19-depleted stem cell transplant. The genes are TRBV12-3 or TRBV12-4 and TRBJ1-1, with 9 nucleotides matching TRBD1. This receptor was identified in a boy younger than two with Wiskott-Aldrich syndrome, due to receive a stem cell transplant. The CDR3 loop reads CASSLRDRVYTEAFF. The DNA for the CDR3 is TGTGCCAGCAGTTTACGGGACAGGGTTTACACTGAAGCTTTCTTT.